One and the same sample provided the 16 T cell receptor beta chains below, sequenced in a study of shared clonotypes between healthy human individuals. Data came from immunoSEQ multiplex PCR; TCRdb stores just in-frame clones and leaves some out. The profile shows some 700,000 clones, around 90% of them singletons. The specimen sequenced was memory CD8+ T cells from PBMCs. This sample's subset: CD45RO+ cells pooled with CCR7-negative TemRA cells. The receptors come from a man aged 18-30 years in good health. Some clones in this sample may be carry-over from other donors' samples.

J is TRBJ1-1 and V is TRBV27; D possibly corresponds to TRBD1 (5 bases). Trimming stripped 8 bases from V and 5 bases from J, with 18 bases between. From germline, CDR1 is MNHEY and CDR2 SMNVEV (reference sequence). There are 14 residues in the CDR3. DNA of the CDR3: TGTGCCAGCCGTTGGCTGAACGGGGGAACTGAAGCTTTCTTT. Its translation is CASRWLNGGTEAFF.

Written as DNA, the CDR3 is TGTGCCAGCAGTCCCCACCCGGGACCCCAGGGAGGCACTGAAGCTTTCTTT. As protein: CASSPHPGPQGGTEAFF. This rearrangement joins TRBV28 to TRBJ1-1, with D possibly matching TRBD1 (5 bases). This CDR3 comprises 17 residues. Germline-derived CDR1 and CDR2 are MDHEN and SYDVKM. With 5 bases removed from V and 4 bases from J, the gap between germline ends came to 23 bases.

This CDR3 is CASSLRGNTEAFF. Written as DNA, the CDR3 is TGCGCCAGCAGCCTCAGAGGGAACACTGAAGCTTTCTTT. This chain connects TRBV4-1 to TRBJ1-1; unclear D gene. Trimming shortened V by 4 bases and J by 1 base, and 7 bases separated the two germline ends. Germline CDR1 reads MGHRA; CDR2 reads YSYEKL. The CDR3 runs to 13 residues.

The chain uses TRBV6-5 and TRBJ1-5, with a weak D call TRBD1 (6 bases). V was cut by 6 bases and J by 7 bases, with 19 bases left in between. The germline CDR1 and CDR2 sequences are MNHEY and SVGAGI. The CDR3 contains 15 residues. CDR3 protein: CASSGRGGAGQPQHF. The CDR3 region has the DNA TGTGCCAGCAGCGGAAGAGGGGGGGCGGGACAGCCCCAGCATTTT.

This chain links TRBV4-1 with TRBJ1-2; 11 bases fit TRBD1. This CDR3 is built from 15 residues. V lost 5 bases, J lost 4 bases, and 6 bases stayed unmatched. The germline gives CDR1 MGHRA, CDR2 YSYEKL. The CDR3 coding sequence is TGCGCCAGCAGCGCCTGGACAGGGGGCTTCTATGGCTACACCTTC. Protein: CASSAWTGGFYGYTF.

CDR3 DNA: TGTGCCAGCAGCCCCATTTCGTGGAGCCATGGCTACACCTTC. Translation gives CASSPISWSHGYTF. The rearrangement uses TRBV11-1 and TRBJ1-2; D call uncertain. The CDR3 runs 14 residues. Trimming shortened V by 5 bases and J by 6 bases, and 16 bases separated the two germline ends. The germline V gene has CDR1 SGHAT and CDR2 FQDESV (reference sequence).

The chain uses TRBV30 and TRBJ1-4; 9 bases line up with TRBD1. The length of the CDR3 is 14 residues. J gave up 7 bases and V 0 bases, and 3 bases lay outside the gene matches. Germline CDR1 is GTSNPN and CDR2 is SVGIG (reference sequence). The CDR3 nucleotides read TGTGCCTGGAGTGTAGACAGGGGGTTTGAAAAACTGTTTTTT. Translated, it gives CAWSVDRGFEKLFF.

To note about this clone: Other DNA sequences of this sample code for an identical CDR3. The J gene is TRBJ2-7, the V gene TRBV7-9; 7 bases map to TRBD2. This CDR3 has 13 residues. CDR1 and CDR2 from the germline V gene are SEHNR and FQNEAQ (reference sequence). V shed 3 bases and J 2 bases; nucleotides not matched to a gene: 1. CDR3 nucleotide sequence: TGTGCCAGCAGCTTGGCGGGGGCCTACGAGCAGTACTTC. Its translation is CASSLAGAYEQYF.

The chain employs TRBV9 and TRBJ2-7, with TRBD2 matching over 8 bases. The CDR3 covers 14 residues. Germline V lookup: CDR1 SGDLS, CDR2 YYNGEE. V shed 3 bases, J shed 5 bases, and the junction held 7 bases outside the gene matches. CDR3 DNA: TGTGCCAGCAGCGCCCCGGGGGGGCTCGACGAGCAGTACTTC. Its translation: CASSAPGGLDEQYF.

The chain is built from TRBV9 and TRBJ2-7, with D possibly TRBD2 on 5 matching bases. Trimming cost V 0 bases and J 2 bases, with 9 bases left between them. The V gene's germline CDR1 is SGDLS and CDR2 YYNGEE. The CDR3 has 14 amino acids. The CDR3 protein is CASSVGGQPYEQYF. As DNA, the CDR3 is TGTGCCAGCAGCGTAGGAGGGCAGCCCTACGAGCAGTACTTC.

The rearrangement links TRBV4-3 to TRBJ2-6; the D is unclear. Germline V gene lookup returns CDR1 LGHNA and CDR2 YSLEER. The CDR3 covers 16 residues. V lost 0 bases to trimming and J lost 0 bases, with 6 bases between them. The CDR3 reads CASSQDFTSGANVLTF. The CDR3 DNA sequence: TGCGCCAGCAGCCAAGATTTTACCTCTGGGGCCAACGTCCTGACTTTC.

The rearrangement joins TRBV7-6 to TRBJ2-5; D ambiguous. Germline V gene sequence: CDR1 SGHVS, CDR2 FNYEAQ. With 2 bases removed from V and 5 bases from J, the gap between germline ends came to 9 bases. This CDR3 is built from 13 residues. CDR3 DNA: TGTGCCAGCAGCTTAAGGATAAGGGAGACCCAGTACTTC. This sequence encodes CASSLRIRETQYF. The full variable domain, its missing parts supplied by reference TRBV7-6 and TRBJ2-5, is GAGVSQSPRYKVTKRGQDVALRCDPISGHVSLYWYRQALGQGPEFLTYFNYEAQQDKSGLPNDRFSAERPEGSISTLTIQRTEQRDSAMYRCASSLRIRETQYFGPGTRLLVL.

The chain has TRBV7-9 and TRBJ1-2, with D unclear. The V gene lost 3 bases and the J gene lost 4 bases, with 9 bases spanning the gap. The CDR3 is made up of 13 amino acids. Germline CDR1 reads SEHNR; CDR2 reads FQNEAQ (reference sequence). The CDR3 DNA reads TGTGCCAGCAGCTTTTCCGACTTCTATGGCTACACCTTC. This translates into CASSFSDFYGYTF.

CDR3 sequence (DNA): TGTGCCAGCAGTGACCACTTCCAACCGGGGACCCTTGGAGGGGGCTACACCTTC. Protein: CASSDHFQPGTLGGGYTF. This rearrangement joins TRBV25-1 to TRBJ1-2, with TRBD1 as a possible D gene (5 bases). Per the germline V gene, CDR1 is MGHDK and CDR2 is SYGVNS. Between the trimmed V and J ends, which lost 3 bases and 8 bases, there was a span of 28 bases. This CDR3 region has 18 residues.

The chain joins TRBV6-5 to TRBJ2-2; 7 nucleotides line up with TRBD2. Per the germline V gene, CDR1 is MNHEY and CDR2 is SVGAGI. The CDR3 is made up of 16 amino acids. Trimming at V came to 2 bases and at J to 4 bases, leaving 7 bases not matched to a gene. DNA for the CDR3: TGTGCCAGCAGTTACGAACGGGGCGGGGGCACCGGGGAGCTGTTTTTT. Protein: CASSYERGGGTGELFF.

This chain uses TRBV9 with TRBJ2-5; D uncertain. The V end was cut by 0 bases, the J end by 3 bases, with 9 bases between. This CDR3 contains 14 residues. Germline V lookup: CDR1 SGDLS, CDR2 YYNGEE. The CDR3 DNA sequence: TGTGCCAGCAGCGTAGGTGTAGCCAAAGAGACCCAGTACTTC. Protein sequence: CASSVGVAKETQYF.